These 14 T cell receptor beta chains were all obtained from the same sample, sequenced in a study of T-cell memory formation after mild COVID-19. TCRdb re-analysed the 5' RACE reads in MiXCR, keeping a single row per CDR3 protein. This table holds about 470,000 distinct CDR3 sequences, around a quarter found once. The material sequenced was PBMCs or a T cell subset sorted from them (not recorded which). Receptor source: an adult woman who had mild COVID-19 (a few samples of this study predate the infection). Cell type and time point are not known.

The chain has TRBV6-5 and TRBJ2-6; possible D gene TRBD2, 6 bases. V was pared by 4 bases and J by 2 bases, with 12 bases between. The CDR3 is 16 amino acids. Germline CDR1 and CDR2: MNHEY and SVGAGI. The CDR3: CASSSSGGTGANVLTF. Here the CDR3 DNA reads TGTGCCAGCAGTTCCTCCGGGGGAACTGGGGCCAACGTCCTGACTTTC.

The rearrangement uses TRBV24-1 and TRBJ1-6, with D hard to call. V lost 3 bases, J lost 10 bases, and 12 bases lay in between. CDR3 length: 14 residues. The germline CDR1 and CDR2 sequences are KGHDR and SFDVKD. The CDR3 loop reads CATSDGDYPSPLHF. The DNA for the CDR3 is TGTGCCACCAGTGATGGAGACTATCCCTCACCCCTCCACTTT.

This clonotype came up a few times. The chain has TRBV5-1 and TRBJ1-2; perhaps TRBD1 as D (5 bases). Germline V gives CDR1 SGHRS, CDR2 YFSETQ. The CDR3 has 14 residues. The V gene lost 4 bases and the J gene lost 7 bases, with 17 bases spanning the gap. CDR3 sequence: CASSRDLKGRGYTF. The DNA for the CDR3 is TGCGCCAGCAGCCGGGACCTCAAAGGACGTGGCTACACCTTC.

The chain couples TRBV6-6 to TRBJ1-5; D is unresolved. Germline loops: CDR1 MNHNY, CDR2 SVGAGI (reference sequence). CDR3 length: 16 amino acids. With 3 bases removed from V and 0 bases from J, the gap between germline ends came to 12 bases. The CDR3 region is CASSYGAYTSNQPQHF. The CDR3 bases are TGTGCCAGCAGTTATGGTGCTTACACTAGCAATCAGCCCCAGCATTTT.

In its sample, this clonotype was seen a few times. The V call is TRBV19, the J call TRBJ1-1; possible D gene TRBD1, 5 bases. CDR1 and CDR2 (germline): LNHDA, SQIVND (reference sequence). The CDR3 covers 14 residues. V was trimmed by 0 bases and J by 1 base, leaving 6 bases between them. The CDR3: CASSIERGNTEAFF. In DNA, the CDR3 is TGTGCCAGTAGTATAGAAAGGGGGAACACTGAAGCTTTCTTT.

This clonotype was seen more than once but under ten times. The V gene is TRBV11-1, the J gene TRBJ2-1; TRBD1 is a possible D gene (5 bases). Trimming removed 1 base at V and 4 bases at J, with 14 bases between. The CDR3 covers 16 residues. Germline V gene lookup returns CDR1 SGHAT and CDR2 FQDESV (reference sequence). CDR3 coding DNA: TGTGCCAGCAGCTTAGGAACAGGTATCATTTACAATGAGCAGTTCTTC. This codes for CASSLGTGIIYNEQFF.

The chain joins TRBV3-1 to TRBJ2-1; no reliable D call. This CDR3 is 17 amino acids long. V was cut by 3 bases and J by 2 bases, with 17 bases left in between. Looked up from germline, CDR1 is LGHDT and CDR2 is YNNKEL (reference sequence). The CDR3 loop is CASSQKSIGVPYNEQFF. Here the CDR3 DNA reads TGTGCCAGCAGCCAGAAAAGTATTGGGGTACCCTACAATGAGCAGTTCTTC.

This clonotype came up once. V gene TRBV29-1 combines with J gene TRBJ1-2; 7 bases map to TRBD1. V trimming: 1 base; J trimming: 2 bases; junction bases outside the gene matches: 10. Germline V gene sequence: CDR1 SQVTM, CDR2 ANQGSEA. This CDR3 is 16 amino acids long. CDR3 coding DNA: TGCAGCGTTGAAGCGAAGGCAGGGGGTCTAAACTATGGCTACACCTTC. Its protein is CSVEAKAGGLNYGYTF.

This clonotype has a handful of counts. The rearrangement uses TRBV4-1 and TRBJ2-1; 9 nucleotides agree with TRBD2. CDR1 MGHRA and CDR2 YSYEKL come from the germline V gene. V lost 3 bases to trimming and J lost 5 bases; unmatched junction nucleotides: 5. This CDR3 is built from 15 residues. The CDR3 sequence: CASSQIAGADNEQFF. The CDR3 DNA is TGCGCCAGCAGCCAGATAGCGGGGGCGGACAATGAGCAGTTCTTC.

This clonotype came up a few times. For the CDR3, the DNA is TGTGCCAGCTCGCCCGGGGGCCTCACAGATACGCAGTATTTT. The encoded protein is CASSPGGLTDTQYF. The genes are TRBV18 and TRBJ2-3; D tentatively reads TRBD1 or TRBD2 (6 bases each). This CDR3 comprises 14 residues. V was trimmed by 6 bases and J by 2 bases, leaving 12 bases between them. CDR1 and CDR2 (germline): KGHSH, LQKENI. The entire variable domain, with the rest obtained from reference TRBV18 and TRBJ2-3, is as follows: NAGVMQNPRHLVRRRGQEARLRCSPMKGHSHVYWYRQLPEEGLKFMVYLQKENIIDESGMPKERFSAEFPKEGPSILRIQQVVRGDSAAYFCASSPGGLTDTQYFGPGTRLTVL.

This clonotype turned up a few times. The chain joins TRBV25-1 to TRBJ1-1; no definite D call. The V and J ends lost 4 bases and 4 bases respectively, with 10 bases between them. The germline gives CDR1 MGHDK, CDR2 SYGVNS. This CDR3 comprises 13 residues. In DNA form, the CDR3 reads TGTGCCAGCAGTGGGTCAGGTACCACTGAAGCTTTCTTT. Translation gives CASSGSGTTEAFF. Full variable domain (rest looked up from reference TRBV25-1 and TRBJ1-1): EADIYQTPRYLVIGTGKKITLECSQTMGHDKMYWYQQDPGMELHLIHYSYGVNSTEKGDLSSESTVSRIRTEHFPLTLESARPSHTSQYLCASSGSGTTEAFFGQGTRLTVV.

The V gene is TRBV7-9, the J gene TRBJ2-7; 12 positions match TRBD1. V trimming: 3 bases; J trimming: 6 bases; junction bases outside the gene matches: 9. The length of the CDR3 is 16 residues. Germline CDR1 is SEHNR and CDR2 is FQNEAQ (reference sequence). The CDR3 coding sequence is TGTGCCAGCAGCTTGCCCCCGGGACAGGGGGCGGTCGAGCAGTACTTC. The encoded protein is CASSLPPGQGAVEQYF.

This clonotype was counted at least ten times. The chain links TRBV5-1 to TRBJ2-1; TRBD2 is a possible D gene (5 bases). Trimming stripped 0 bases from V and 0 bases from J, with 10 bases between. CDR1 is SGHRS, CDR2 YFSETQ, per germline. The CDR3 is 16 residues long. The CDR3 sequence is CASSLAEGSSYNEQFF. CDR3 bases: TGCGCCAGCAGCTTGGCCGAAGGGAGCTCCTACAATGAGCAGTTCTTC.

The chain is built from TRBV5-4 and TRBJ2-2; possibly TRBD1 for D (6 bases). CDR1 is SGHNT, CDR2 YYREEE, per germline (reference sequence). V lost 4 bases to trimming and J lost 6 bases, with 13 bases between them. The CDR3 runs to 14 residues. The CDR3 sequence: CASSLTGSPGELFF. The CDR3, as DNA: TGTGCCAGCAGCCTAACAGGGTCACCCGGGGAGCTGTTTTTT.